Shown below are 14 T cell receptor beta chains from a single sample sequenced in a study of response to subunit inactivated influenza vaccine. TCRdb re-derived calls from the RT-PCR reads in MiXCR, one entry per CDR3 protein. Among about 780,000 distinct CDR3 sequences, around a sixth were seen once, and the ten largest hold roughly a tenth. This material consisted of PBMCs from blood, taken 5 to 6 days after vaccination. The origin of the receptors is a man in his fifties or sixties who received an inactivated influenza vaccine.

This clonotype was seen a few times. The chain is built from TRBV6-5 and TRBJ1-4; the D gene is possibly TRBD1 (5 bases). The V end was cut by 0 bases, the J end by 10 bases, with 15 bases between. The CDR3 has 15 amino acids. From germline, CDR1 is MNHEY and CDR2 SVGAGI. For the CDR3, the DNA is TGTGCCAGCAGTTACTCGGCCCAGGGAGGTGGAAAACTGTTTTTT. Amino acids: CASSYSAQGGGKLFF.

V usage is TRBV11-1 and J usage is TRBJ2-4; D remains ambiguous. Trimming removed 4 bases from V and 6 bases from J, with 13 bases in between. Germline CDR1 reads SGHAT; CDR2 reads FQDESV (reference sequence). The CDR3 is 14 residues long. The CDR3 reads CASSSGRSGNIQYF. Here the CDR3 DNA reads TGTGCCAGCAGCTCCGGACGGTCCGGAAACATTCAGTACTTC.

The gene calls are TRBV4-3 and TRBJ1-3; 8 bases are a match to TRBD1. The CDR3 loop spans 15 amino acids. Germline V CDR1 and CDR2: LGHNA, YSLEER. Unmatched junction bases numbered 8, after V lost 6 bases and J lost 4 bases. The CDR3 here is CASRQGVGLGNTIYF. As DNA, the CDR3 is TGCGCCAGCAGACAGGGGGTAGGGTTGGGAAACACCATATATTTT.

This clonotype appeared a few times. The chain couples TRBV9 to TRBJ2-7; TRBD1 is a possible D gene (7 bases). This CDR3 spans 17 amino acids. The V end lost 3 bases, the J end lost 0 bases, and 19 bases lay between the germline ends. Looked up from germline, CDR1 is SGDLS and CDR2 is YYNGEE. The CDR3: CASSAGEGGRSSYEQYF. In DNA, the CDR3 is TGTGCCAGCAGCGCGGGAGAAGGGGGCCGAAGCTCCTACGAGCAGTACTTC.

The sample holds a few counts of this clonotype. The chain has TRBV7-2 and TRBJ2-4, with D unclear. Germline V gives CDR1 SGHTA, CDR2 FQGNSA. The CDR3 runs to 16 residues. The ends were cut back, 1 base at V and 1 base at J, with 11 bases in the middle. In DNA form, the CDR3 reads TGTGCCAGCAGCTTAGGAGGCGGAGTGGCCAAAAACATTCAGTACTTC. Translated: CASSLGGGVAKNIQYF.

The chain joins TRBV4-3 to TRBJ1-2, with TRBD1 identical over 8 bases. Trimming took 0 bases from V and 2 from J; bases not matched to a gene: 17. Germline V gives CDR1 LGHNA, CDR2 YSLEER. The CDR3 sequence is 20 residues long. The CDR3 coding sequence is TGCGCCAGCAGCCAAGACGGCGCCACAGGGGGTATTAATCGGAACTATGGCTACACCTTC. This gives the protein CASSQDGATGGINRNYGYTF.

J is TRBJ1-1 and V is TRBV7-9, with TRBD1 as a possible D gene (5 bases). CDR3 length equals 15 residues. V was pared by 1 base and J by 4 bases, with 13 bases between. CDR1 is SEHNR and CDR2 is FQNEAQ in the germline V gene (reference sequence). The DNA of the CDR3 is TGTGCCAGCAGCTTAGTCGTAGGGGATAGCACTGAAGCTTTCTTT. This sequence encodes CASSLVVGDSTEAFF.

Ten or more counts support this clonotype. The V gene is TRBV20-1, the J gene TRBJ1-2; a weak D match, TRBD1 (6 bases). Per the germline V gene, CDR1 is DFQATT and CDR2 is SNEGSKA (reference sequence). The CDR3 consists of 13 residues. V was shortened by 6 bases and J by 4 bases, with 15 bases between the two germline ends. Here the CDR3 DNA reads TGCAGTGCCAAGGGGGGGGGTTCCTATGGCTACACCTTC. This encodes CSAKGGGSYGYTF.

Note on this clonotype: Compared with germline, one end of the junction differs, possibly owing to a read error. V is TRBV7-2 and J is TRBJ2-1, with D uncertain. Germline CDR1 and CDR2: SGHTA and FQGNSA. The CDR3 covers 15 residues. CDR3: CASTLNRATANEQFF. The CDR3 coding sequence is TGTGCCAGCACCTTAAACCGGGCCACGGCCAATGAGCAGTTCTTC.

This clonotype has at least ten counts. The V call is TRBV12-3 or TRBV12-4, the J call TRBJ2-2; D gene ambiguous. Trimming pared 6 bases from V and 7 bases from J, leaving 18 bases between. There are 15 residues in the CDR3. The CDR3 is CASRENPGVIGELFF. Written as DNA, the CDR3 is TGTGCCAGCAGGGAAAATCCCGGTGTAATCGGGGAGCTGTTTTTT.

The chain carries TRBV3-1 and TRBJ2-1; D possibly corresponds to TRBD1 (6 bases). This CDR3 has 12 residues. Germline CDR1 LGHDT, CDR2 YNNKEL (reference sequence). V dropped 4 bases and J dropped 9 bases, with 10 bases sitting between them. CDR3 nucleotides: TGTGCCAGCAGCCTTAGGGGGTTTGAGCAGTTCTTC. Translating gives CASSLRGFEQFF.

The genes are TRBV11-2 and TRBJ2-3, with TRBD2 identical over 15 bases. V was pared by 5 bases and J by 0 bases, with 9 bases of the junction left unmatched. This CDR3 is built from 19 residues. CDR1 is SGHAT, CDR2 FQNNGV, per germline. The DNA of the CDR3 is TGTGCCAGCAGCCCTACAGGACTAGCGGGGGGGGCGAGCACAGATACGCAGTATTTT. Translation gives CASSPTGLAGGASTDTQYF.

This sequence joins TRBV5-5 and TRBJ2-3; weak D call: TRBD1 (6 bases). The V end was cut by 0 bases, the J end by 6 bases, with 17 bases between. Germline V gene data show CDR1 as SGHKS and CDR2 as YYEKEE (reference sequence). CDR3 length equals 16 residues. Here the CDR3 DNA reads TGTGCCAGCAGCTTGGACAGGGTACGCGTTTTTGATACGCAGTATTTT. Protein sequence: CASSLDRVRVFDTQYF. Full variable domain (outside the CDR3, taken from reference TRBV5-5 and TRBJ2-3): DAGVTQSPTHLIKTRGQQVTLRCSPISGHKSVSWYQQVLGQGPQFIFQYYEKEERGRGNFPDRFSARQFPNYSSELNVNALLLGDSALYLCASSLDRVRVFDTQYFGPGTRLTVL.

This clonotype was seen only a few times. The V and J genes are TRBV12-3 or TRBV12-4 and TRBJ1-1; D unresolved. The CDR3 covers 14 residues. Trimming removed 8 bases from V and 1 base from J, with 14 bases in between. DNA of the CDR3: TGTGCCAGCGCCTTAGGGAGGACGAACACTGAAGCTTTCTTT. Translation: CASALGRTNTEAFF.